Shown below are 4 T cell receptor beta chains from a single sample sequenced in a study of blood T cell repertoires in COVID-19. Sequencing was performed with immunoSEQ multiplex PCR; in TCRdb, only in-frame clones are kept and a portion is missing. The sample shows 85,000 to 120,000 clones, around 86% of them seen only once. Specimen: peripheral blood. Receptors were obtained from a man between 50 and 59 years old with active or convalescent COVID-19.

This chain connects TRBV27 to TRBJ2-3, with 12 nucleotides matching TRBD2. CDR3 length: 18 residues. The junction had 9 bases not matched to a gene; V was cut back by 3 bases and J by 2 bases. Germline V gene lookup returns CDR1 MNHEY and CDR2 SMNVEV (reference sequence). CDR3 bases: TGTGCCAGCAGTTTCTACCCCGGACTAGCGGGGCTCACAGATACGCAGTATTTT. Residues: CASSFYPGLAGLTDTQYF.

V is TRBV2 and J is TRBJ1-5, with 9 bases fitting TRBD1. Germline V lookup: CDR1 SNHLY, CDR2 FYNNEI. With 10 bases clipped from V and 7 bases from J, the junction kept 5 bases outside the gene matches. The CDR3 is made up of 12 amino acids. The chain's CDR3 is CAKGQGLQPQHF. The CDR3 nucleotides are TGTGCCAAGGGACAGGGCCTGCAGCCCCAGCATTTT.

This chain joins TRBV13 and TRBJ1-2; 9 positions match TRBD1. The CDR3 covers 15 residues. V shed 1 base, J shed 5 bases, and the junction held 5 bases outside the gene matches. Germline V CDR1 and CDR2: PRHDT, FYEKMQ (reference sequence). The CDR3 coding sequence is TGTGCCAGCAGCTTAGCACAGGGGGCAGGGTATGGCTACACCTTC. It yields the protein CASSLAQGAGYGYTF.

This clone occurred a few times. V and J are TRBV6-5 and TRBJ1-5; D unresolved. Germline CDR1 is MNHEY and CDR2 is SVGAGI. This CDR3 spans 13 amino acids. The germline V and J ends were trimmed by 7 bases and 7 bases, with 14 bases remaining between them. The CDR3 spells CASTPPGGQPQHF. In DNA form, the CDR3 reads TGTGCCAGCACCCCGCCCGGCGGGCAGCCCCAGCATTTT.